These 6 T cell receptor beta chains came from one sample sequenced in a study of shared clonotypes between healthy human individuals. Sequenced by immunoSEQ multiplex PCR; TCRdb stores in-frame clones only, minus some. The repertoire holds 2,500,000 or so clones, approximately 90% seen once, with around 0.14% in the top ten. Material: naive CD4+ T cells sorted from blood. Sample subset: CD45RA+ positively selected. The receptors come from a man between 18 and 29 years old in good health.

The chain couples TRBV28 to TRBJ2-1, with TRBD1 as a possible D gene (5 bases). Trimming left V 5 bases short and J 1 base short, with 18 bases between. CDR1 is MDHEN, CDR2 SYDVKM, per germline. The length of the CDR3 is 17 residues. CDR3 bases: TGTGCCAGCAGTCCCCCCAGGCAGGGTGGTTCCTACAATGAGCAGTTCTTC. Residues: CASSPPRQGGSYNEQFF.

The CDR3 coding sequence is TGTGCCAGCAGTTGGCAGGGGGGCACAGATACGCAGTATTTT. Amino acids: CASSWQGGTDTQYF. The rearrangement links TRBV6-1 to TRBJ2-3; 7 bases match TRBD1. Per the germline V gene, CDR1 is MNHNS and CDR2 is SASEGT. The CDR3 spans 14 residues. Trimming cost V 5 bases and J 1 base; bases outside gene matches: 3.

The chain couples TRBV18 to TRBJ1-1, with a weak D call TRBD1 (5 bases). From germline, CDR1 is KGHSH and CDR2 LQKENI. This CDR3 has 16 amino acids. V was trimmed by 3 bases and J by 0 bases, leaving 14 bases between them. CDR3 bases: TGTGCCAGCTCACCCTTGGCAGGGTCAATGAACACTGAAGCTTTCTTT. Protein product: CASSPLAGSMNTEAFF.

The chain recombines TRBV27 with TRBJ2-2, with no clear D. Germline CDR1 reads MNHEY; CDR2 reads SMNVEV (reference sequence). This CDR3 has 12 amino acids. Deletions cut 3 bases from V and 7 bases from J, with 6 bases between. As DNA, the CDR3 is TGTGCCAGCAGTTTGGATGTCGGGGAGCTGTTTTTT. Protein sequence: CASSLDVGELFF.

The chain uses TRBV4-2 and TRBJ1-6, with D perhaps TRBD1 (5 bases). V was trimmed by 1 base and J by 8 bases, leaving 6 bases between them. CDR1 LGHNA and CDR2 YNFKEQ come from the germline V gene. This CDR3 spans 13 amino acids. CDR3 DNA: TGTGCCAGCAGCCAAGTAGGGGATTCACCCCTCCACTTT. It encodes CASSQVGDSPLHF.

This sequence joins TRBV2 and TRBJ1-1; TRBD1 aligns across 8 bases. V was clipped by 6 bases and J by 10 bases; unmatched bases: 4. The CDR3 length is 11 residues. The germline CDR1 and CDR2 sequences are SNHLY and FYNNEI. CDR3 residues: CASRQGVRAFF. CDR3 nucleotide sequence: TGTGCCAGCAGACAGGGGGTTAGAGCTTTCTTT.